Only a few counts were recorded for the clone carrying this TCR beta chain. TCRdb reprocessed the RT-PCR reads with MiXCR, giving one entry per CDR3 protein. The sample includes 500,000 to 600,000 distinct CDR3 sequences, about 10% of them seen just once. The sample is drawn from a study of response to subunit inactivated influenza vaccine. Trimming cost V 2 bases and J 5 bases, with 9 bases left between them. The CDR3 loop spans 14 amino acids. This sample also appeared in a second study, on T cells expressing NK-cell markers. From that second work: The authors made TCR beta cDNA libraries by 5'RACE template switching. This switching added a universal primer site and UMIs. Sorted CD3+CD56-NKG2C+, CD3+CD56+NKG2C- and CD3+CD56+NKG2C+ T cells were the source of the TCR beta repertoires.

The rearrangement joins TRBV12-3 or TRBV12-4 to TRBJ2-2; D ambiguous. The starting material was PBMCs from blood, obtained on the day of vaccination. This receptor was identified in a man over 45 who received an inactivated influenza vaccine. The CDR3 protein is CASSLSLGTGELFF. Here the CDR3 DNA reads TGTGCCAGCAGTTTAAGTCTGGGAACCGGGGAGCTGTTTTTT.